Described below is a single TCR beta chain sequence and its context. This receptor's antigen is unknown. The sample holds no much larger clone one base away, and base qualities are not on file. The sample is drawn from a study of cytomegalovirus exposure and HLA in healthy donors (dated by TCRdb to 2016 to 2017). Broadly, across the study: An earlier analysis of around 600 of the donors reported 250 to 350 Gb of sequence data and around 120 million unique TCR beta sequences from 150 million to 200 million T cells. An early release covering roughly 640 HLA-typed donors comprised about 320 gigabases of sequencing data and approximately 85 million unique TCR sequences. Among the approximately 400 genotyped donors, approximately 81% belonged to the genetic ancestry cluster associated with self-reported Caucasian donors. The aim of the study was to test whether cataloging public T cell receptors could identify signatures of past pathogen exposure. The study used immunosequencing to profile the T cell repertoires of 666 subjects and linked those repertoires to cytomegalovirus serostatus. A separate validation cohort of roughly 130 different subjects was used in addition to the 666-subject first cohort. The study combined high-throughput TCR immunosequencing, statistical association of individual TCRs with disease status, and machine learning to predict cytomegalovirus infection status. To study patterns of TCR occurrence, a later analysis re-analyzed previously published TCR beta repertoires from several hundred donors and added high-resolution HLA genotyping. Rather than using new phenotypic data, the later analysis identified candidate immune exposures from TCR beta sequences and from how often those sequences occurred across donors. An earlier analysis of 450 to 750 of the donors used high-throughput TCR beta sequencing to judge whether each TCR beta V gene segment behaved as functional or pseudogenic. Donor age, sex, ethnicity and CMV serostatus were compiled together with the repertoire data. Genome-wide SNP genotypes for about 65% of the 666 donors were used in a later genetic analysis, which treated that subset as a discovery cohort. All discovery cohort repertoires had been generated using a single sequencing platform. Both class I and class II loci were covered by HLA typing, at four-digit resolution. The number of typed donors differed by locus: about 620-630 for A, B, C, DRB1 and DQB1; approximately 520 for DQA1; approximately 610 for DPA1; and around 470 for DPB1. Roughly 5 DR-DQ haplotypes were treated as single units for association and clustering because of strong linkage in the cohort. On average, around 240,000 unique TCR beta nucleotide sequences were sequenced per donor among some 420 genotyped donors of the cohort, with roughly 19% of those sequences being non-productive.

Results the study describes overall, beyond this receptor: V-gene and J-gene trimming of TCR beta chains was associated with a missense DCLRE1C variant in a later genetic analysis, and the association was replicated in an independent cohort. A cluster of highly shared sequence variants was judged likely to be a technical artifact of the sequencing pipeline. A further reported finding was that TCR beta sequences accurately predicted the HLA-A and HLA-B alleles for most subjects in the first cohort. Linkage disequilibrium might explain the correlated functional status among segregating V segments, but an unknown experimental factor could not be excluded. Most TCR sequences were observed very rarely across donors, whereas some public TCRs were present in many individuals. In a later analysis, HLA-associated TCR beta chains showed more clonal expansion and lower generation probabilities than non-associated chains that were equally common. In a later analysis, more than 15,000 TCR beta sequences were associated with specific HLA alleles at a false discovery rate of 0.05. In a later analysis, several top co-occurrence clusters were reported to appear linked to parvovirus B19, influenza, CMV and Epstein-Barr virus. In the study, some 160 TCR beta chains were listed as associated with cytomegalovirus. A few of the identified cytomegalovirus-associated TCR beta chains were confirmed in vitro to be specific for cytomegalovirus antigens. When HLA alleles, especially DR and DQ, strongly co-occurred, TCR associations were difficult to assign to individual alleles. According to a later genetic analysis, donors in an Asian-associated ancestry cluster had fewer N-insertions in productive TCRs than the approximately 710-donor mean. Because HLA typing was unavailable for some donors at each locus, only the typed subset was used in association tests. The cohort was sequenced for TCR beta chains only, and without alpha or paired-chain data the features that could be detected were limited. In both the original and validation cohorts, the classifier was reported to diagnose cytomegalovirus status with high specificity and sensitivity. According to the authors, the approach could potentially be generalized to other disease states and immunological phenotypes. In an earlier analysis of several hundred of the donors, most TCR beta V segments were observed in productive rearrangements about 90% or about 30% of the time, broadly matching IMGT annotations. Some IMGT-functional V segments, including TRBV6-2 and TRBV6-3, could not be told apart with the 87-base-pair reads, so those segments were excluded. Roughly uniform sequencing depth across donors was assumed in presence/absence analyses, although this assumption may not hold. In a later analysis, TCR association rates were found to vary across HLA loci, with the most associated TCRs seen for DRB1 alleles and the fewest for HLA-C alleles. Because counts were too low, roughly 16 rarely observed V segments, including chromosome 9 orphons, were excluded from the earlier analysis of around 590 of the donors. Immune exposure information for the cohort was limited to CMV serostatus. A later analysis found that most CMV-associated TCR beta chains appeared HLA-restricted, with HLA associations seemingly driven largely by CMV exposure.

The cohort consisted of fewer than 700 healthy bone marrow donors. At the time of sampling, every cohort member was nominally healthy, though immune exposures that went unrecorded were likely present. The donor tested CMV seronegative, placing the donor among the approximately 360 seronegative members of the cohort. Each donor provided a peripheral blood sample, and peripheral blood mononuclear cells were used for TCR beta sequencing. Genomic DNA extraction from the blood cell samples was performed with the Qiagen DNeasy Blood Extraction Kit. The CDR3 covers 14 residues, taking in both the cysteine and the phenylalanine. Only CDR3 DNA remains: 42 bases, in frame from the first base. CDR1 and CDR2 are read off the germline V gene as SGHRS and YFSETQ. V lost 0 bases and J lost 7 bases, and the count of bases not matched to a germline gene is 4. The library was generated by the immunoSEQ multiplex PCR assay. A mixture of 60 forward primers for TCR Vbeta segments and 13 reverse primers for TCR Jbeta segments was used in the multiplex PCR. The CDR3 region of rearranged TCR beta genes was amplified from genomic DNA by a multiplex PCR assay. Amplified TCR beta libraries were sequenced as 87-base-pair reads on the Illumina HiSeq System. In the source study's methods: In a later analysis, roughly 80 million unique TCR beta chains were counted across the approximately 620 repertoires, and around 10 million of these chains were shared by at least two donors. Raw reads were error-corrected and collapsed into unique sequences by a nearest-neighbor algorithm in which closely related sequences were merged to remove PCR and sequencing errors. To assign V, D and J gene segments, CDR3 sequences were aligned to IMGT reference sequences. Each retained sequence needed at least a six-nucleotide match to both a V gene segment and a J gene segment. A rearrangement was called productive if the CDR3 had no stop codons and remained in frame with V and J, and every other rearrangement was called non-productive. Following IMGT convention, CDR3 was defined as the stretch from the second conserved V-encoded cysteine up to the conserved J-encoded phenylalanine. The earlier analysis of some 600 of the donors excluded sequences that lacked an unambiguous match to a single V gene segment. An earlier analysis of 587 of the donors called V segments functional above 56.7% productive rearrangements and segregating when the between-donor standard deviation exceeded 5%. A statistical classification framework was built to diagnose cytomegalovirus status from the catalog of TCR beta chain sequences. A later analysis assigned V and J genes by comparing TCR nucleotide sequences with IMGT/GENE-DB human TR gene sequences. In a later analysis, CDR3 sequences and most-parsimonious VDJ recombination scenarios were assigned using the TCRdist pipeline. A later analysis defined each TCR beta chain by its CDR3 amino acid sequence plus V-gene family, and excluded reads lacking a unique V-gene family. To address suspected cross-contamination and a sequencing artifact, a later analysis removed some 620 highly shared, low-generation-probability nucleotide sequences. For each public chain, a later analysis derived a clonal expansion index from normalized ranks of inferred template counts within each repertoire. In a later analysis, generation probabilities were computed using a VDJ recombination model fitted to out-of-frame rearrangements, and the results were checked against IGoR. Hypergeometric tests were used in a later analysis to score TCR-TCR, TCR-HLA and TCR-CMV co-occurrence, with a repertoire-size bias correction applied to the TCR pairs. In a later analysis, false discovery rates were estimated by permuting HLA or CMV assignments 20 times. A later analysis grouped co-occurring TCRs with DBSCAN, adding TCRdist sequence similarity when clustering within HLA-allele-positive subsets. Repertoires with fewer than 30,000 or more than 120,000 public chains were left out of co-occurrence clustering, as were about 5 repertoires with anomalous nucleotide sharing. TCRdb carries this immuneACCESS record with in-frame sequences only. Its versions omit some clonotypes, under half of them owing to an unresolved V gene in the studies checked, with the rest unexplained. Clone size and V and J calls were adopted from that table, with D and trimming inferred from the DNA. The sample has approximately 180,000 clones on record, around 75% of them singletons. The ten largest clones represent less than 2% of the sample.

The receptor was isolated from a woman in her twenties or thirties in good health and CMV-seronegative. Sample: PBMCs. This chain is built from TRBV5-1 and TRBJ2-7; TRBD2 aligns with 10 central bases. The DNA reads as follows: TGCGCCAGCAGCTTGGGGCTAGCGGGAGAAGAGCAGTACTTC. Its protein reads: CASSLGLAGEEQYF. Reference TRBV5-1 and TRBJ2-7 proteins supply the regions before and after the CDR3; the full variable domain is: KAGVTQTPRYLIKTRGQQVTLSCSPISGHRSVSWYQQTPGQGLQFLFEYFSETQRNKGNFPGRFSGRQFSNSRSEMNVSTLELGDSALYLCASSLGLAGEEQYFGPGTRLTVT.